This record looks at one T cell receptor (beta chain) sequence and its context. Its target is not known. J gave up 0 bases and V 1 base, and 0 bases lay outside the gene matches. In germline, CDR1 is SGDLS, CDR2 YYNGEE. The CDR3 length is 15 residues. This specimen comes from a study of T cell responses to AZD1222 COVID-19 vaccine. Broader study findings: Recipients of two AZD1222 doses showed rising Spike-specific TCR breadth and depth. Seropositivity was recorded at baseline in only a handful of AZD1222 recipients. Repertoires were collected only later (after the peak T cell response had occurred). Clonal diversity was possibly underestimated, and white British individuals and females predominated among donors.

Measured with immunoSEQ multiplex PCR; TCRdb has only the in-frame clones, and not every one. The data show around 120,000 clones, 88% seen once. The source is an adult in good health. V gene TRBV9 combines with J gene TRBJ2-3, with 9 bases identical to TRBD2. The sequences come from peripheral blood, collected on day 0 of AZD1222 vaccination. The CDR3 region is CASSVSGRSTDTQYF. Here the CDR3 DNA reads TGTGCCAGCAGCGTAAGCGGGAGGAGCACAGATACGCAGTATTTT.